Included here is one TCR beta chain sequence, with context. No cognate antigen has been identified for it. Nothing much larger sits one base from this clone, and base qualities are not available. The data were obtained in a study of blood T cell repertoires in COVID-19 (TCRdb year 2020). The study in broad terms: Samples from collaborators originated in the United States, Italy and Spain and spanned both the acute and convalescent phases of COVID-19. The repertoires were released in a freely available public database intended as a resource for research on the immune response to SARS-CoV-2. The prospective study material was composed of cDNA or gDNA derived from T cells, B-cell-depleted T cells, or PBMCs. The dataset comprised deeply sampled blood TCRbeta repertoires from subjects exposed to, actively infected with, or recovered from COVID-19. A de-identified subject ID, COVID-19 status, age in years and sex were almost always included in the sample metadata. Where available, HLA class I and class II types were obtained from metadata supplied by the sample provider rather than from assay-based typing. The samples were drawn from the first 160 participants of the ongoing ImmuneRACE study and from 1,254 subjects provided by 6 global collaborators.

V trim: 4 bases; J trim: 1 base; unmatched bases: 4. Looking up the germline V gene (reference sequence) yields CDR1 LNHDA and CDR2 SQIVND. The CDR3 spans 15 residues, from the cysteine through the phenylalanine. The DNA shown is the 45-base CDR3, in frame from base 1. The immunoSEQ Assay, a bias-controlled multiplex PCR, was used to amplify TCRbeta CDR3 regions from genomic DNA. For the original study's pipeline: Nucleated cell counts per sample were estimated from amplification of reference gene primers within the assay. Sequence reads were collapsed and filtered to measure the absolute abundance of every unique TCRbeta CDR3 rearrangement. For each sample, productive Simpson clonality was calculated by taking the square root of Simpson's diversity index across productive rearrangements. Sourced from immuneACCESS, this table was stored by TCRdb with only in-frame sequences that have V and J called. A share of the clones is absent; for the studies checked, an unresolved V gene accounts for under half, and the remainder has no known explanation. That table is the source of V, J and clone size, and D and trimming were worked out from the DNA. This sample lists roughly 250,000 clones; roughly 86% were detected once. Around a tenth of the sample is in the top ten clones.

Study-level results and caveats: How much clinical and demographic metadata was included differed by source and by participant, and the metadata was provided uncurated.

Another Seattle source contributed samples from volunteer blood donors who had recovered from COVID-19. Whole blood was collected in K2EDTA tubes by collaborating institutions according to the institutions' own protocols. For TCRbeta analysis, collaborator samples were shipped as frozen whole blood, as isolated PBMCs, or as DNA extracted from either sample type. This sequence was found in a man in his forties who had recovered from COVID-19. The chain is encoded by TRBV19 joined to TRBJ1-1, and 9 junctional nucleotides match TRBD1. Sequenced: peripheral blood. The DNA sequence is given as TGTGCCAGTAGTAGAGACAGGGGGTCGAACACTGAAGCTTTCTTT. This gives the protein CASSRDRGSNTEAFF.